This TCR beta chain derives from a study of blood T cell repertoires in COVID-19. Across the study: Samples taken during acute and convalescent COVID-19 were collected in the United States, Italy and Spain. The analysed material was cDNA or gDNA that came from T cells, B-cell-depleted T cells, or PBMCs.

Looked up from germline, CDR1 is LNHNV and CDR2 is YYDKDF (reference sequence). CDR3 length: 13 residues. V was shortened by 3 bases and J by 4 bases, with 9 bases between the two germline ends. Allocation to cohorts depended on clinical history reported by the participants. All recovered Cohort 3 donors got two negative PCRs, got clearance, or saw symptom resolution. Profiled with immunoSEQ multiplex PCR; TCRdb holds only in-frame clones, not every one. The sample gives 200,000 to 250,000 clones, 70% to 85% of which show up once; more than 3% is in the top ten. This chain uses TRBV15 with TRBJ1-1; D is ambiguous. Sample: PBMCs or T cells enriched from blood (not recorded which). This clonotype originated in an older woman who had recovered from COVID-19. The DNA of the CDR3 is TGTGCCACCAGCAGGGTCAGAGGCACTGAAGCTTTCTTT. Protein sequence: CATSRVRGTEAFF.